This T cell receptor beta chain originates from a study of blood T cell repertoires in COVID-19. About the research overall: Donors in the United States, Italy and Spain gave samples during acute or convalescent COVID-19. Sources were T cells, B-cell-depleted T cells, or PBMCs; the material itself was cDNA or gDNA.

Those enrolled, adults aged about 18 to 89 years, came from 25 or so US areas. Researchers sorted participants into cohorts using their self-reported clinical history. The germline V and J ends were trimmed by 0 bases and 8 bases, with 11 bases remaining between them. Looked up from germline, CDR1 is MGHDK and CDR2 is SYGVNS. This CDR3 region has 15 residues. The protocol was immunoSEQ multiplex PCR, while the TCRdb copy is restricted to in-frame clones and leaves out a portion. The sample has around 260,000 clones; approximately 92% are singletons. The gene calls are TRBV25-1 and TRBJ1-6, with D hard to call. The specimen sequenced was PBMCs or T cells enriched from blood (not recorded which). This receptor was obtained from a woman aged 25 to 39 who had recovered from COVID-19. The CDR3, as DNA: TGTGCCAGCAGTGAATATACGTTCTCGGATTCACCCCTCCACTTT. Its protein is CASSEYTFSDSPLHF.